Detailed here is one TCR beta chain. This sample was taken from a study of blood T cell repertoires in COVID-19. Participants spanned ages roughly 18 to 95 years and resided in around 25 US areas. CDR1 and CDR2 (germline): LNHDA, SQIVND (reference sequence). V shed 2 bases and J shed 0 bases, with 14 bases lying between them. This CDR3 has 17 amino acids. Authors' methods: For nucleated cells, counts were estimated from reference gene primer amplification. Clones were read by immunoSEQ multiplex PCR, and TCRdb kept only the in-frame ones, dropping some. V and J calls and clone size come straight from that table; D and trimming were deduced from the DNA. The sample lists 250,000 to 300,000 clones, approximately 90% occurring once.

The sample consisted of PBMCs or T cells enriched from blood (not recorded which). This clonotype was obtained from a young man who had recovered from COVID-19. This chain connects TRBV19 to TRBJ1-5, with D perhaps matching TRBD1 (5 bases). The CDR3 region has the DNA TGTGCCAGTAGTATATGGCAGGGTATAGGTAGCAATCAGCCCCAGCATTTT. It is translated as CASSIWQGIGSNQPQHF.